Sequencing of this T cell receptor beta chain was carried out in a study of CD8 T cells in ankylosing spondylitis (dated by TCRdb to 2017 to 2019). Background on the whole study: T cell receptor beta repertoires were profiled in healthy donors and ankylosing spondylitis patients so that disease-linked TCR variants could be found. The full study cohort was made up of 25 ankylosing spondylitis patients and 108 healthy donors. Samples of peripheral blood were taken, and for ankylosing spondylitis patients, synovial fluid was collected as well. What the authors observed across the whole study: Some motif variants were previously reported in synovial fluid and blood of reactive arthritis patients, suggesting common disease-initiation mechanisms. Blood from ankylosing spondylitis patients appeared to be characterized by a TCR beta motif composed of under ten highly homologous amino acid variants. The disease-linked clones were reported to be significantly enriched in matched synovial fluid samples from ankylosing spondylitis patients. The disease-linked clones showed a CD8+ phenotype and occurred at relatively low frequencies in peripheral blood.

The sample holds many counts of this clonotype. This clone's antigen is unknown. The input lacks base qualities; no much larger clone sits a single base away. TCRdb shows the sequencer as Illumina HiSeq 2500. TCR beta libraries were prepared by quantitative 5'-RACE with molecular barcodes. The original pipeline was this. Disease-linked TCR variants were identified with a new computational method built on a probabilistic model of VDJ rearrangement. TCRdb trimmed the raw reads at Q25, called clones with MiXCR and kept productive beta chains. Duplicate CDR3 protein sequences are folded into a single record with the most common DNA and genes. The authors' filters were not applied to this entry. This sample holds around 130,000 distinct CDR3 sequences; approximately 6.8% were observed only once. Together, the top ten hold more than 9% of the sample. This TCR came from a male donor with ankylosing spondylitis or in good health (not recorded which). The sample was blood, either unsorted or a sorted T cell fraction (not recorded which).

CDR3 protein: CASSFYGGNEQYF. The nucleotide sequence reads TGCGCCAGCAGCTTCTACGGGGGGAACGAGCAGTACTTC. This receptor chain uses TRBV5-1 and TRBJ2-7; 7 central bases correspond to TRBD2. The germline V end is reduced by 2 bases and the J end by 5 bases; junction bases left unmatched: 4. The germline V gene encodes CDR1 SGHRS and CDR2 YFSETQ. The CDR3 contains 13 residues, cysteine and phenylalanine counted. Kept here is only the CDR3 DNA, which spans 39 bases and is read in frame from base 1.